This T cell receptor (beta chain) is from a study of T-cell memory formation after mild COVID-19. Germline trimming cut 3 bases from V and 5 bases from J; bases unmatched to any gene: 7. The length of the CDR3 is 14 residues. The germline V gene encodes CDR1 SGHRS and CDR2 YFSETQ. MiXCR, applied by TCRdb to the 5' RACE reads, yields one record per CDR3 protein. The repertoire includes 45,000 to 65,000 distinct CDR3 sequences, 9.3% of them detected once, and 12% sits in the top ten. The TCR was taken from an adult woman who had mild COVID-19 (a few samples of this study predate the infection). Cell type and time point are not known. Sequencing used PBMCs or a T cell subset sorted from them (not recorded which). This rearrangement joins TRBV5-1 to TRBJ2-5, with 7 positions matching TRBD1. The CDR3 loop reads CASSSRQGWETQYF. The CDR3 DNA is TGCGCCAGCAGCTCAAGACAGGGATGGGAGACCCAGTACTTC.